This paragraph reports one T cell receptor beta chain. Per the germline V gene, CDR1 is PRHDT and CDR2 is FYEKMQ (reference sequence). The length of the CDR3 is 15 residues. The V segment lost 5 bases and the J segment 0 bases; nucleotides outside the gene matches: 5. Clones were sequenced by immunoSEQ multiplex PCR, and TCRdb holds only the in-frame ones, with some missing. The sample includes more than 65,000 clones, nearly 95% seen only once; the top ten take about 0.4%. These data belong to a study of technical replicates of blood from several donors. The sequencing sample was made of T cells isolated from PBMCs. The clonotype comes from a human donor in good health. The chain links TRBV13 to TRBJ2-5, with 8 bases fitting TRBD1. The CDR3: CASSMTGADQETQYF. The CDR3 DNA reads TGTGCCAGCAGCATGACAGGGGCTGACCAAGAGACCCAGTACTTC.